This T cell receptor beta chain originates from a study of cytomegalovirus exposure and HLA in healthy donors. Findings of the study overall: Productive rates of about 90% or about 30% were seen for most TCR beta V segments in an earlier analysis. The study flagged some 170 TCR beta chains as cytomegalovirus-associated. In a later analysis, compared with equally common non-associated chains, HLA-associated beta chains were more expanded.

The PCR ran on 60 Vbeta and 13 Jbeta primers. Authors' analysis steps: In a later analysis, around 10 million of 60 million to 80 million unique beta chains occurred in at least two donors. Data came from immunoSEQ multiplex PCR; TCRdb stores just in-frame clones and leaves some out. V and J calls and clone size are copied from that table; D and trimming were computed from the DNA. The table lists 200,000 or so clones. Details on this clone: Its antigen remains unidentified.

This TCR was recovered from a girl between 2 and 10 years old in good health and CMV-seropositive. Sequences were obtained from PBMCs.

The CDR3 DNA reads TGTGCCAGTAGTATAGTGGGGACTAATGAGCAGTTCTTC. Amino acid sequence: CASSIVGTNEQFF. V and J are TRBV19 and TRBJ2-1; D might be TRBD2 (6 bases). The CDR3 has 13 residues. Germline loops: CDR1 LNHDA, CDR2 SQIVND (reference sequence). Trimming removed 1 base from V and 7 bases from J, with 8 bases in between.